The rows below give T cell receptor beta chains drawn from one sample of a study of HIV-infected patients and healthy controls. TCRdb ran MiXCR on the 5' RACE reads and lists one entry per CDR3 protein. The sample carries more than 15,000 distinct CDR3 sequences, around 19% recorded once. Input material: CD8+ T cells from blood. Receptors were obtained from a human donor in good health. Both conserved end residues are part of each CDR3. The D gene is left open where the match is weak. A row's size may be missing; if present it is once, few, many or a size class.

d_call,v_call,j_call,clone_size,cdr3_nt,cdr3_aa
TRBD1,TRBV10-2,TRBJ2-7,once,TGCGCCAGCAGTGCCGGGACAGGGTTCTACGAGCAGTACTTC,CASSAGTGFYEQYF
NA,TRBV27,TRBJ1-1,few,TGTGCCAGCAGTCCGTACCGGAACACTGAAGCTTTCTTT,CASSPYRNTEAFF
TRBD2,TRBV12-3/TRBV12-4,TRBJ2-1,many,TGTGCCAGCAGTTTAGCGTATGAGGGTTGGGGGGGCAATGAGCAGTTCTTC,CASSLAYEGWGGNEQFF
NA,TRBV5-6,TRBJ1-2,many,TGTGCCAGCAGCAAGGAATATAACTATGGCTACACCTTC,CASSKEYNYGYTF
TRBD1,TRBV27,TRBJ2-7,once,TGTGCCAGCAGTTGGGACAGGGGGTCCTACGAGCAGTACTTC,CASSWDRGSYEQYF
NA,TRBV6-2/TRBV6-3,TRBJ2-3,NA,TGTGCCAGCAGCCGGAGGGAATCCACAGATACGCAGTATTTT,CASSRRESTDTQYF
NA,TRBV4-1,TRBJ1-6,medium-sized,TGCGCCAGCAGCCAAATCGCTGGAAGCAATAATTCACCCCTCCACTTT,CASSQIAGSNNSPLHF
TRBD2,TRBV9,TRBJ2-1,few,TGTGCCAGCAGCGTCGGTAGCGGGAGGTACAATGAGCAGTTCTTC,CASSVGSGRYNEQFF
TRBD2,TRBV6-5,TRBJ2-1,many,TGTGCCAGCAGGGTAGCGGGAAAATATGATGAGCAGTTCTTC,CASRVAGKYDEQFF
TRBD2,TRBV12-5,TRBJ2-1,few,TGTGCTAGTGGTTTGATGGGAGGGACCTACAATGAGCAGTTCTTC,CASGLMGGTYNEQFF
NA,TRBV27,TRBJ1-5,many,TGTGCCAGCAGTTTACTTGGGTCCGGGCAGCCCCAGCATTTT,CASSLLGSGQPQHF
TRBD1,TRBV5-4,TRBJ1-2,NA,TGTGCCAGCAGCCTGGGACAGGGTGATCTCTATGGCTACACCTTC,CASSLGQGDLYGYTF
NA,TRBV19,TRBJ1-2,once,TGTGCCAGTAGTTCATCGACTTTTTATGGCTACACCTTC,CASSSSTFYGYTF
NA,TRBV6-2/TRBV6-3,TRBJ2-3,NA,TGTGCCAGCAGTTACTCTGGGCAGGCCACAGATACGCAGTATTTT,CASSYSGQATDTQYF
NA,TRBV10-3,TRBJ1-2,NA,TGTGCCATCAGTGGGGGAAGTGTTCGGTATGGCTACACCTTC,CAISGGSVRYGYTF
NA,TRBV7-9,TRBJ1-1,few,TGTGCCAGCAGCTTAGGTCTGAGGACGGTGGAGGGCACTGAAGCTTTCTTT,CASSLGLRTVEGTEAFF
NA,TRBV29-1,TRBJ1-1,many,TGCAGCGTCATAGGGTGGGCGAACACTGAAGCTTTCTTT,CSVIGWANTEAFF
NA,TRBV3-1,TRBJ1-6,few,TGTGCCAGCAGCCGTGGTGCTGTTAAGAATTCACCCCTCCACTTT,CASSRGAVKNSPLHF
NA,TRBV4-1,TRBJ1-5,NA,TGCGCCAGCAGCCAAGATGAGGCGCCCTATAGCAATCAGCCCCAGCATTTT,CASSQDEAPYSNQPQHF
TRBD1,TRBV2,TRBJ2-3,NA,TGTGCCAGCAGTGAGCCGGGACAGGGCAGCACAGATACGCAGTATTTT,CASSEPGQGSTDTQYF
NA,TRBV7-8,TRBJ2-7,medium-sized,TGTGCCAGCAGCTTGGTAGTCTCCTACGAGCAGTACTTC,CASSLVVSYEQYF
TRBD2,TRBV7-3,TRBJ2-3,NA,TGTGCCAGCAGCCCCGCGGGAGGCACAGATACGCAGTATTTT,CASSPAGGTDTQYF
TRBD1,TRBV11-2,TRBJ1-1,many,TGTGCCAGCAGCTTAGAGGACAGGTTGAACACTGAAGCTTTCTTT,CASSLEDRLNTEAFF
NA,TRBV4-1,TRBJ1-1,few,TGCGCCAGCAGCCAAGGAATTCTGAACACTGAAGCTTTCTTT,CASSQGILNTEAFF
NA,TRBV19,TRBJ2-7,few,TGTGCCAGTAGTCCGGGCGGGGTGATGAGCTCCTACGAGCAGTACTTC,CASSPGGVMSSYEQYF
TRBD2,TRBV5-6,TRBJ2-4,few,TGTGCCAGCAGCTCTACCCCTAGCGGGAGTCCTGTCAAAAACATTCAGTACTTC,CASSSTPSGSPVKNIQYF
NA,TRBV7-9,TRBJ2-7,many,TGTGCCAGCAGCAAGACAGAATTCTACGAGCAGTACTTC,CASSKTEFYEQYF
TRBD1,TRBV20-1,TRBJ2-7,few,TGCAGTGCTAGACCTTATCCGGGACAGGGCACCTACGAGCAGTACTTC,CSARPYPGQGTYEQYF
NA,TRBV2,TRBJ2-7,NA,TGTGCCAGCGGGCCAAATAGGGCCCTCGAGCAGTACTTC,CASGPNRALEQYF
NA,TRBV6-6,TRBJ1-1,many,TGTGCCAGCAGTAAGACGGAGAACACTGAAGCTTTCTTT,CASSKTENTEAFF
NA,TRBV19,TRBJ2-3,NA,TGTGCCAGTAGTATGTCACCGACCACAGATACGCAGTATTTT,CASSMSPTTDTQYF
TRBD1,TRBV7-6,TRBJ1-4,few,TGTGCCAGCAGCTTAGCGACAGGGGGGGCAACTAATGAAAAACTGTTTTTT,CASSLATGGATNEKLFF
NA,TRBV6-5,TRBJ1-2,many,TGTGCCAGCAGTGAATGGGGGTACCGGGACACGGATGGCTACACCTTC,CASSEWGYRDTDGYTF
TRBD1,TRBV12-3/TRBV12-4,TRBJ2-7,few,TGTGCCAGCAGGGGGTGGACAGGGACGAGATACGAGCAGTACTTC,CASRGWTGTRYEQYF
NA,TRBV10-3,TRBJ1-5,many,TGTGCCATCAGTGAAGATTATAGCAATCAGCCCCAGCATTTT,CAISEDYSNQPQHF
NA,TRBV5-1,TRBJ2-2,many,TGCGCCAGCAGCTTGGAGCTGACACCCTACACCGGGGAGCTGTTTTTT,CASSLELTPYTGELFF
TRBD2,TRBV18,TRBJ2-1,many,TGTGCCAGCTCCCGGTTAGCGGGGGGCTTCTACAATGAGCAGTTCTTC,CASSRLAGGFYNEQFF
TRBD2,TRBV7-8,TRBJ2-3,many,TGTGCCAGCAGCTTAGTTCGGGGGGGGGGAGATACGCAGTATTTT,CASSLVRGGGDTQYF
TRBD2,TRBV7-9,TRBJ2-7,NA,TGTGCCAGCAGCCGGCCGGGACTAGCGTTCGACGAGCAGTACTTC,CASSRPGLAFDEQYF
NA,TRBV29-1,TRBJ2-1,many,TGCAGCGTTCCTGTTAGTTACAATGAGCAGTTCTTC,CSVPVSYNEQFF
NA,TRBV6-1,TRBJ1-1,many,TGTGCCAGCAGTGAAGTTTCGGGGAACACTGAAGCTTTCTTT,CASSEVSGNTEAFF
NA,TRBV6-1,TRBJ1-5,many,TGTGCCAGCAGTGAAGATCCGGGGGCAGGTGTGACCTATAGCAATCAGCCCCAGCATTTT,CASSEDPGAGVTYSNQPQHF
NA,TRBV5-1,TRBJ2-2,few,TGCGCCAGCATCAACCCTCCCGGGGAGCTGTTTTTT,CASINPPGELFF
NA,TRBV2,TRBJ2-7,NA,TGTGCCAGCAGTGAATATAGCTCCTACGAGCAGTACTTC,CASSEYSSYEQYF
NA,TRBV4-1,TRBJ2-3,NA,TGCGCCAGCAGCCAGTGGTCAGGCGCAGATACGCAGTATTTT,CASSQWSGADTQYF
NA,TRBV11-2,TRBJ2-5,many,TGTGCCAGCAGCCGTCTGGGGCAGGGGCTCGCAGAGACCCAGTACTTC,CASSRLGQGLAETQYF
TRBD2,TRBV7-6,TRBJ2-7,many,TGTGCCAGCAGCTTAGTTGGGAGGGCCGCCTACGAGCAGTACTTC,CASSLVGRAAYEQYF
NA,TRBV19,TRBJ2-2,NA,TGTGCCAGTAGTGGGTCTTGGACTGACAACACCGGGGAGCTGTTTTTT,CASSGSWTDNTGELFF
NA,TRBV6-6,TRBJ2-5,NA,TGTGCCAGCAGTTATGCAGGCGGGGAACTCCAAGAGACCCAGTACTTC,CASSYAGGELQETQYF
TRBD1,TRBV5-1,TRBJ1-2,few,TGCGCCAGCAGCTTGGCAGGGGGCGGCTACACCTTC,CASSLAGGGYTF
NA,TRBV6-2/TRBV6-3,TRBJ1-1,NA,TGTGCCAGCAGTTACACAGGGAACGAAGCTTTCTTT,CASSYTGNEAFF
TRBD1,TRBV6-1,TRBJ2-7,NA,TGTGCCAGCAGTGAAGCCCCGGTGCGGGACAGGGGTTTCTACGAGCAGTACTTC,CASSEAPVRDRGFYEQYF